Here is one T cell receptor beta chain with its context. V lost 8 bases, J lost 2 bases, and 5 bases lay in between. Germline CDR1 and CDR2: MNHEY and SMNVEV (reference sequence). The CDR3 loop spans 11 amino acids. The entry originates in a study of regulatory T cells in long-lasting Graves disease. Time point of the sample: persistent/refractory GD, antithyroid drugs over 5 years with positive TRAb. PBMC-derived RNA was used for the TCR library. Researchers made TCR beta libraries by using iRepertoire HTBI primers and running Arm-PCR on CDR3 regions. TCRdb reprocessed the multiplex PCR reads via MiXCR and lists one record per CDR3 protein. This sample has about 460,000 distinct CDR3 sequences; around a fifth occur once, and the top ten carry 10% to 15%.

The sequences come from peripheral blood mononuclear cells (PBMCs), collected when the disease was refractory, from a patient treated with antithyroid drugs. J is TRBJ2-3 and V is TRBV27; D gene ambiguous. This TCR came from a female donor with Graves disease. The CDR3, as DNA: TGTGCCAGCGGCATCACAGATACGCAGTATTTT. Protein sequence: CASGITDTQYF.